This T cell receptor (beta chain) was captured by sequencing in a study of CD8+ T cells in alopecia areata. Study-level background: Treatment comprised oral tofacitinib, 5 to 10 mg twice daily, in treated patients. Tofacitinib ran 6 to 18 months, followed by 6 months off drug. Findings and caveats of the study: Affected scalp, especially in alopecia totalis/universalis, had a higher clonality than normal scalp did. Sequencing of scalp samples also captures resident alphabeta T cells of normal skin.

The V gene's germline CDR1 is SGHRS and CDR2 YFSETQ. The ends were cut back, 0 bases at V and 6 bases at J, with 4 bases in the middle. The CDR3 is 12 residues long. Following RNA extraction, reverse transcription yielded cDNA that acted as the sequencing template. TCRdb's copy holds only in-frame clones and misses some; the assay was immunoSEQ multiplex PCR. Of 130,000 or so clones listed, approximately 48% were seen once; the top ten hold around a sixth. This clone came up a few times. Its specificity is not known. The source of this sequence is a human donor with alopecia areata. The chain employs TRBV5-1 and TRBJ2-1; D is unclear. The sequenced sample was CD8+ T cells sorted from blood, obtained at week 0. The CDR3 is CASSLEPNEQFF. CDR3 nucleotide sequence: TGCGCCAGCAGCTTGGAACCCAATGAGCAGTTCTTC.